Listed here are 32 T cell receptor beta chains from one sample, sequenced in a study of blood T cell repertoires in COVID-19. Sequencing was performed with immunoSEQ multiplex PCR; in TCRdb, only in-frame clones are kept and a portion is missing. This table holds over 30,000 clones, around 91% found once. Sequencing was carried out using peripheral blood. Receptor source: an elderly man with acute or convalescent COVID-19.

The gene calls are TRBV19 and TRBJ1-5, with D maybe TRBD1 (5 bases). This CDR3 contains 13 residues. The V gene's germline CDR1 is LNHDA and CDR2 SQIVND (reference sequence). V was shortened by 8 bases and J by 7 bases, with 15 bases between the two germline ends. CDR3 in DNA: TGTGCCAGTTGGGGGGGGTCGGGGCAGCCCCAGCATTTT. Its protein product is CASWGGSGQPQHF.

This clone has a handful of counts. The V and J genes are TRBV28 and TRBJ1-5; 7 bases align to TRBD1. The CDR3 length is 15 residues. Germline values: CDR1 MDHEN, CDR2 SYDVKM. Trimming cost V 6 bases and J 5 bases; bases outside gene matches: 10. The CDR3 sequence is CASSRDRDGDQPQHF. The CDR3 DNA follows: TGTGCCAGCAGCCGAGACAGGGATGGGGATCAGCCCCAGCATTTT.

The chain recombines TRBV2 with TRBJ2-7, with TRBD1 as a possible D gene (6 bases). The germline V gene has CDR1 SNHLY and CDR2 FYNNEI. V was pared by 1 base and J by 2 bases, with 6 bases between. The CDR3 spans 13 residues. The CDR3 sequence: CASSEGTAYEQYF. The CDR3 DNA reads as TGTGCCAGCAGTGAAGGGACAGCCTACGAGCAGTACTTC.

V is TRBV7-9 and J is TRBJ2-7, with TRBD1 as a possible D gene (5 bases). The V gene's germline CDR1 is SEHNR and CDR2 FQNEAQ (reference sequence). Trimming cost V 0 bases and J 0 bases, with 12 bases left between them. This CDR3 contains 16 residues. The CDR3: CASSLATGYLSYEQYF. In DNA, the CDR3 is TGTGCCAGCAGCTTAGCAACAGGCTACCTCTCCTACGAGCAGTACTTC.

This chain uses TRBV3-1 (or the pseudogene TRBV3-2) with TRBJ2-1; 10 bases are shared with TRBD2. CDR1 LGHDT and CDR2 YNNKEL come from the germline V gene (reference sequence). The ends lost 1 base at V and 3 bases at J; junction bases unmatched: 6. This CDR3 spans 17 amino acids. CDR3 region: CASSQADSGGLYNEQFF. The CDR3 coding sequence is TGTGCCAGCAGCCAAGCGGATAGCGGGGGGCTCTACAATGAGCAGTTCTTC.

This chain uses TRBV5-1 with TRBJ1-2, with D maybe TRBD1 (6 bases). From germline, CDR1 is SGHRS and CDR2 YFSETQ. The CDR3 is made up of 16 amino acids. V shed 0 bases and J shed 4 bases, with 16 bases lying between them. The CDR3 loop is CASSLAPRGTGYGYTF. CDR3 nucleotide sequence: TGCGCCAGCAGCTTGGCGCCCAGGGGAACCGGCTATGGCTACACCTTC. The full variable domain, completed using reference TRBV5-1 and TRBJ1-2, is KAGVTQTPRYLIKTRGQQVTLSCSPISGHRSVSWYQQTPGQGLQFLFEYFSETQRNKGNFPGRFSGRQFSNSRSEMNVSTLELGDSALYLCASSLAPRGTGYGYTFGSGTRLTVV.

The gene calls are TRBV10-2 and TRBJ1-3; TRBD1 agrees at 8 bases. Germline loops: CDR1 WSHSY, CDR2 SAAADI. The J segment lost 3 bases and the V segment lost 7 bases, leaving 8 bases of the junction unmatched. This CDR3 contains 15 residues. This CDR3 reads CASKESGGIGNTIYF. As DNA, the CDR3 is TGCGCCAGCAAGGAATCAGGGGGCATTGGAAACACCATATATTTT.

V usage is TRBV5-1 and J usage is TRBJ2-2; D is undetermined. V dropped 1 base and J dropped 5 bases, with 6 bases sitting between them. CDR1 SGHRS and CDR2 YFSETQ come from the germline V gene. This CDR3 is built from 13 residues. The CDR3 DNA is TGCGCCAGCAGCTTGCTGAGTACCGGGGAGCTGTTTTTT. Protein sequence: CASSLLSTGELFF.

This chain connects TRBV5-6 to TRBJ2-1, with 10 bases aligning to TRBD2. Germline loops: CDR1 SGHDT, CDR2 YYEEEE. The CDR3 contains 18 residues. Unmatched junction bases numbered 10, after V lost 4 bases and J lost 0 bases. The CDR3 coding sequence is TGTGCCAGCAGCCTGGAGGGAGCGGGGGGGAGCTCCTACAATGAGCAGTTCTTC. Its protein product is CASSLEGAGGSSYNEQFF.

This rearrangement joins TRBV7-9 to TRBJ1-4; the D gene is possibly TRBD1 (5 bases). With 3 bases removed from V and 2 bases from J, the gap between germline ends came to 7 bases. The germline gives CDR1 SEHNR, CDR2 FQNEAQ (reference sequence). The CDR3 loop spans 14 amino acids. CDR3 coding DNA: TGTGCCAGCAGCTTCTCAGGGACTAATGAAAAACTGTTTTTT. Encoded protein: CASSFSGTNEKLFF.

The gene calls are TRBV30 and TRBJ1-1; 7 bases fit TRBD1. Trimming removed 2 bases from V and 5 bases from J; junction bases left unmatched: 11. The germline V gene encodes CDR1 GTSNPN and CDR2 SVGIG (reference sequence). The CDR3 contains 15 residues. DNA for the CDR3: TGTGCCTGGAGTTATCCTTGGACAGGTTGGACTGAAGCTTTCTTT. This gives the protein CAWSYPWTGWTEAFF. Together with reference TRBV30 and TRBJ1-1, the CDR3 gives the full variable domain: SQTIHQWPATLVQPVGSPLSLECTVEGTSNPNLYWYRQAAGRGLQLLFYSVGIGQISSEVPQNLSASRPQDRQFILSSKKLLLSDSGFYLCAWSYPWTGWTEAFFGQGTRLTVV.

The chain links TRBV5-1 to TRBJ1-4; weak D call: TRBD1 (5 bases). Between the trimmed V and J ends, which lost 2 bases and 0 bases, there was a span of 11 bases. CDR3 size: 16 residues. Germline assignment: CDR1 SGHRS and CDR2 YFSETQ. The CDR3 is CASSFGGAATNEKLFF. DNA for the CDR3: TGCGCCAGCAGCTTTGGAGGGGCTGCAACTAATGAAAAACTGTTTTTT.

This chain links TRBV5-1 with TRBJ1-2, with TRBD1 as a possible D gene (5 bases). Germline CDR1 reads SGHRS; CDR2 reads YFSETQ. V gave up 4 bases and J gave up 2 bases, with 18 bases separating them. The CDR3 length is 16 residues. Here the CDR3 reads CASSREGTANNYGYTF. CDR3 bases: TGCGCCAGCAGCCGGGAAGGGACTGCCAACAACTATGGCTACACCTTC.

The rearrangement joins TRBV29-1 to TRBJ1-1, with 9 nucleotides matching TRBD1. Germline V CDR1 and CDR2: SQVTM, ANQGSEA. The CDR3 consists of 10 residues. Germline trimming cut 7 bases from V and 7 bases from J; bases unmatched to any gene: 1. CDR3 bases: TGCAGCGCGGGACAGGGTGAAGCTTTCTTT. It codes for CSAGQGEAFF.

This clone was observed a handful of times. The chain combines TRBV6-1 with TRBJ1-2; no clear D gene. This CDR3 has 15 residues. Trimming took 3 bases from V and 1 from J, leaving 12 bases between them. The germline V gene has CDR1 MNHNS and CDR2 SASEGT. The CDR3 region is CASSDPGTFNYGYTF. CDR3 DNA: TGTGCCAGCAGTGACCCAGGCACGTTTAACTATGGCTACACCTTC.

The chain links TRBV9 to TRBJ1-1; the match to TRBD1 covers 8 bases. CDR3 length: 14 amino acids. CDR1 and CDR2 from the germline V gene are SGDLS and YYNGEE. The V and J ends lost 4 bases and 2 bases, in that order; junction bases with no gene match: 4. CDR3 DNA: TGTGCCAGCAGCACTGACAGGGGTAACACTGAAGCTTTCTTT. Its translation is CASSTDRGNTEAFF.

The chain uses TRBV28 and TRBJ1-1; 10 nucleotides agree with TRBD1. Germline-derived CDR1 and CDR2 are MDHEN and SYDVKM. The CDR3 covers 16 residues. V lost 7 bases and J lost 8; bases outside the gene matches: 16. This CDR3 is CASTSILGQGGYEAFF. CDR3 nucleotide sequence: TGTGCCAGCACTTCCATCCTCGGACAGGGGGGATACGAAGCTTTCTTT.

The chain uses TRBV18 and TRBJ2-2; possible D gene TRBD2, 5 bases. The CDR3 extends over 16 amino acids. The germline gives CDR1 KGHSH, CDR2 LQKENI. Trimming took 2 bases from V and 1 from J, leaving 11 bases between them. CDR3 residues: CASSPRGLGNTGELFF. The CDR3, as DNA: TGTGCCAGCTCACCAAGAGGGTTGGGGAACACCGGGGAGCTGTTTTTT. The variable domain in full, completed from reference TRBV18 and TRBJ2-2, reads NAGVMQNPRHLVRRRGQEARLRCSPMKGHSHVYWYRQLPEEGLKFMVYLQKENIIDESGMPKERFSAEFPKEGPSILRIQQVVRGDSAAYFCASSPRGLGNTGELFFGEGSRLTVL.

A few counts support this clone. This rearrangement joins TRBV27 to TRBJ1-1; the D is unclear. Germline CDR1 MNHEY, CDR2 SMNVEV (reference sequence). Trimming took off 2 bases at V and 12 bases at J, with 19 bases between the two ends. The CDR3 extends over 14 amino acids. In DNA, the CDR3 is TGTGCCAGCAGTTTACCAGACATGCTAAAAGCCCCTTTCTTT. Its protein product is CASSLPDMLKAPFF.

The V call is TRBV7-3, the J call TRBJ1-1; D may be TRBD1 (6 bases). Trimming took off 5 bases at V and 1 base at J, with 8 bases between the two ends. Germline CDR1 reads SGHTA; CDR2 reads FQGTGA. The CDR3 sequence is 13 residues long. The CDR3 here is CASSRTANTEAFF. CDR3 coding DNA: TGTGCCAGCAGCCGGACAGCGAACACTGAAGCTTTCTTT.

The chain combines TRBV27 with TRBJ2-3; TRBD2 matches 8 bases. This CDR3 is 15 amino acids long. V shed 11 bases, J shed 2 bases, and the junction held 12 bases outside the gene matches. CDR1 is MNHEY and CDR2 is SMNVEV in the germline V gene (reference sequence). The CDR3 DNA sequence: TGTGCCGGTCACGGGGGGGACCAACTCACAGATACGCAGTATTTT. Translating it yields CAGHGGDQLTDTQYF.

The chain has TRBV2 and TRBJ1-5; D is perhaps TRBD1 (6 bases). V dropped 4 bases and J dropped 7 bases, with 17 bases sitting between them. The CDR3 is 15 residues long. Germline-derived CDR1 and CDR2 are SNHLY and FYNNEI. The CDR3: CASSGGQGMRQPQHF. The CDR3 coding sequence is TGTGCCAGCAGTGGGGGGCAGGGGATGAGGCAGCCCCAGCATTTT.

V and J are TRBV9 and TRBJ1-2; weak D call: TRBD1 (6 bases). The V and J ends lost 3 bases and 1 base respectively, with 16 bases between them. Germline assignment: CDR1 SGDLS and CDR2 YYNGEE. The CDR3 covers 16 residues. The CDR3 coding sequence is TGTGCCAGCAGCGAGGGGCGAGTAGGGGGTAACTATGGCTACACCTTC. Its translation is CASSEGRVGGNYGYTF.

The CDR3 loop is CASRSTGPYQPQHF. CDR3 sequence (DNA): TGTGCCAGCAGATCTACAGGGCCGTATCAGCCCCAGCATTTT. J is TRBJ1-5 and V is TRBV28; D may be TRBD1 (6 bases). Germline V gives CDR1 MDHEN, CDR2 SYDVKM. Trimming cost V 6 bases and J 5 bases, with 14 bases left between them. The CDR3 sequence is 14 residues long.

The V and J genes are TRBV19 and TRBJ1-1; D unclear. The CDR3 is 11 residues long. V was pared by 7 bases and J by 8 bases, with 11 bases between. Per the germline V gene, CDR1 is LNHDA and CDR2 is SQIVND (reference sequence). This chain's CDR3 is CASTGEIEAFF. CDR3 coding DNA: TGTGCCAGTACCGGGGAAATAGAAGCTTTCTTT.

The CDR3 region is CSVVGGTEAFF. The CDR3 nucleotides read TGCAGCGTTGTTGGAGGCACTGAAGCTTTCTTT. The rearrangement uses TRBV29-1 and TRBJ1-1; D remains unclear. The CDR3 is 11 residues long. Germline V gene lookup returns CDR1 SQVTM and CDR2 ANQGSEA. V was shortened by 4 bases and J by 4 bases, with 7 bases between the two germline ends.

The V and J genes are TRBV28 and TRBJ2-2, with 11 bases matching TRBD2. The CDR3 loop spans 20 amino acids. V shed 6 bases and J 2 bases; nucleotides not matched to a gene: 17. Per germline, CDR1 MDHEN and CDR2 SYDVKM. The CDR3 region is CASSFNRWGLAGGNTGELFF. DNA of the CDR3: TGTGCCAGCAGCTTCAACCGGTGGGGTCTAGCGGGGGGTAACACCGGGGAGCTGTTTTTT.

Written as DNA, the CDR3 is TGTGCCAGCAGTGCCAGACTAGCGGGGGGCACAGATACGCAGTATTTT. Translation: CASSARLAGGTDTQYF. The chain carries TRBV28 and TRBJ2-3; 12 nucleotides align to TRBD2. There are 16 residues in the CDR3. Germline CDR1 MDHEN, CDR2 SYDVKM. V dropped 5 bases and J dropped 1; count of bases not matched to a gene: 4.

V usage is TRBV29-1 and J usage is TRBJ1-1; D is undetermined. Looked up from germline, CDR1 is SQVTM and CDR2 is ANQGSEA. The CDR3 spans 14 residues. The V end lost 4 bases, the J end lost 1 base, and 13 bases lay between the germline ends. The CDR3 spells CSVGHSRGNTEAFF. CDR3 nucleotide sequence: TGCAGCGTTGGTCATTCACGGGGGAACACTGAAGCTTTCTTT.

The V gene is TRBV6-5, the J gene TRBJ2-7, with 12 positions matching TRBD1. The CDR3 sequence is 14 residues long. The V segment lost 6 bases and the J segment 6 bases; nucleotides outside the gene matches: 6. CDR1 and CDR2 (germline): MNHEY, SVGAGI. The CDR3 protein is CASSAGQGAAEQYF. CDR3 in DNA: TGTGCCAGCAGCGCGGGACAGGGGGCAGCCGAGCAGTACTTC.

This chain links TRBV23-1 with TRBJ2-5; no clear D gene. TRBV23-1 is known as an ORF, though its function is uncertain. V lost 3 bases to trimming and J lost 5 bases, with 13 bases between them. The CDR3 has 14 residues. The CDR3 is CASSQPAGWETQYF. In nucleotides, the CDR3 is TGCGCCAGCAGTCAGCCGGCAGGATGGGAGACCCAGTACTTC.

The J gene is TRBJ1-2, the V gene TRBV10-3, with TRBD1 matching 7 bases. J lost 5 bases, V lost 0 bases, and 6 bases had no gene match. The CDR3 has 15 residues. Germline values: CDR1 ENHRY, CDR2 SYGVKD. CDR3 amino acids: CAISESMEGAYGYTF. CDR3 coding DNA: TGTGCCATCAGTGAGTCTATGGAGGGGGCATATGGCTACACCTTC.